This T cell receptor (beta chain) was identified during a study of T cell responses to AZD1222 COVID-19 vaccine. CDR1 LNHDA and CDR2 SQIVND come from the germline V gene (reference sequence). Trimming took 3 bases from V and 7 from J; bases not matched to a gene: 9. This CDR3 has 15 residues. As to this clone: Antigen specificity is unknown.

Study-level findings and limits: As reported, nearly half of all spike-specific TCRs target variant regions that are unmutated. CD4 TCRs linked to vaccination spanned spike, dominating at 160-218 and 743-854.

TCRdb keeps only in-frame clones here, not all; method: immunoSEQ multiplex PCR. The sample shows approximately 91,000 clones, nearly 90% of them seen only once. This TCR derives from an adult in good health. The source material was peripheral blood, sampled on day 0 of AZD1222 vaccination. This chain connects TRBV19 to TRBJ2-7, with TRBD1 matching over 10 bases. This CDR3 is CASSIFGQGEREQYF. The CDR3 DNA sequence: TGTGCCAGTAGTATTTTCGGACAGGGGGAGCGTGAGCAGTACTTC. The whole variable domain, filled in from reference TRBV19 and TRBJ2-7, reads DGGITQSPKYLFRKEGQNVTLSCEQNLNHDAMYWYRQDPGQGLRLIYYSQIVNDFQKGDIAEGYSVSREKKESFPLTVTSAQKNPTAFYLCASSIFGQGEREQYFGPGTRLTVT.